This T cell receptor (beta chain) was sequenced during a study of blood T cell repertoires in COVID-19. Study information: Samples of COVID-19 (acute and convalescent) were obtained from the United States, Italy and Spain. Sample material is recorded as cDNA or gDNA derived from T cells, B-cell-depleted T cells, or PBMCs.

Per the original data handling: Estimation of nucleated cell counts was performed using reference gene primer amplification. TCRdb keeps only in-frame clones here, not all; method: immunoSEQ multiplex PCR. That table is the source of V, J and clone size, and D and trimming were worked out from the DNA. The sample yields 120,000 or so clones, roughly 76% seen once. V lost 0 bases, J lost 10 bases, and 15 bases lay in between. Germline lookup yields CDR1 SGDLS and CDR2 YYNGEE. The CDR3 length is 14 residues. The sequence was collected from a woman aged 55-69 years with acute or convalescent COVID-19. Sequenced input: peripheral blood. The V and J genes are TRBV9 and TRBJ2-3; no definite D call. The CDR3 loop reads CASSVAQRLESQYF. CDR3 coding DNA: TGTGCCAGCAGCGTAGCACAAAGGTTGGAGTCGCAGTATTTT. Combining the CDR3 with reference TRBV9 and TRBJ2-3 gives the whole variable domain DSGVTQTPKHLITATGQRVTLRCSPRSGDLSVYWYQQSLDQGLQFLIQYYNGEERAKGNILERFSAQQFPDLHSELNLSSLELGDSALYFCASSVAQRLESQYFGPGTRLTVL.